This entry features one TCR beta chain sequence. Its antigen remains unknown. The data originate from a study of T cells after yellow fever vaccination. Overall study results and limits: The CD4 and CD8 compartments had a small share of their clonotypes in common.

This CDR3 has 16 amino acids. Germline assignment: CDR1 MNHNS and CDR2 SASEGT. V was pared by 7 bases and J by 5 bases, with 11 bases of the junction left unmatched. A process of 5'RACE template switching, which added a universal primer site and UMIs, was used to make TCR cDNA. TCRdb reanalysed the 5' RACE reads using MiXCR and keeps one entry per CDR3 protein. The sample contains approximately 250,000 distinct CDR3 sequences, 5.2% of which appear only once. The TCR comes from a man younger than 30 who received the YFV17D yellow fever vaccine. The chain joins TRBV6-1 to TRBJ2-6, with TRBD2 matching 7 bases. The sequencing here drew on CD4+ T cells sorted from PBMCs, taken on the day of the yellow fever booster vaccination. CDR3 DNA: TGTGCCAGCATTTCGCTAGCGGCCCCCAGGGCCAACGTCCTGACTTTC. Translating gives CASISLAAPRANVLTF.